This T cell receptor (beta chain) was obtained from a study of cytomegalovirus exposure and HLA in healthy donors. Donors came from a validation cohort of fewer than 150 subjects, distinct from the first 666-subject cohort. Clones were sequenced by immunoSEQ multiplex PCR, and TCRdb holds only the in-frame ones, with some missing. The repertoire holds about 140,000 clones, approximately 85% seen once, with over 1.3% in the top ten. Study-level results: TCR sequences were mostly rare, though some public TCRs occurred in many donors. 150 or so TCR beta chains were listed as cytomegalovirus-associated. The authors confirmed in vitro that three CMV-associated chains were specific for CMV antigens.

About this clone: Its antigen is undetermined.

This sequence originates from a woman in her 30s in good health and CMV-seronegative. The sequencing input was PBMCs.

CDR3 loop: CASRFTPIYGYTF. The CDR3 DNA is TGCGCCAGCAGATTTACACCGATCTATGGCTACACCTTC. The chain uses TRBV5-1 and TRBJ1-2, with D unclear. Germline lookup yields CDR1 SGHRS and CDR2 YFSETQ. The CDR3 spans 13 residues. Trimming cost V 5 bases and J 4 bases, with 12 bases left between them.